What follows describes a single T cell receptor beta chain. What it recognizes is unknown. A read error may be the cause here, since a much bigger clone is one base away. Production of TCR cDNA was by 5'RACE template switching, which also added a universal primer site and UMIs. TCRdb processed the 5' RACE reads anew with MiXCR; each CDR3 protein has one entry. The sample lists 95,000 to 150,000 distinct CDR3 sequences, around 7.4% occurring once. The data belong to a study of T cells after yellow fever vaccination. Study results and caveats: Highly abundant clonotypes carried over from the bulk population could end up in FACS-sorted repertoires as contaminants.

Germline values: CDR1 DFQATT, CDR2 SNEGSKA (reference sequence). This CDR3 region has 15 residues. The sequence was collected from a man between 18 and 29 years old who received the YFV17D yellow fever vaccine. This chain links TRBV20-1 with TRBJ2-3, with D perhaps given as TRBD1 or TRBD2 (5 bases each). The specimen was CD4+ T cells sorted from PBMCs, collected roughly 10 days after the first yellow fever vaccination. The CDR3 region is CSTRDVGRATDTQYF. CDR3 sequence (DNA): TGCAGTACTAGAGATGTGGGCAGGGCGACAGATACGCAGTATTTT.